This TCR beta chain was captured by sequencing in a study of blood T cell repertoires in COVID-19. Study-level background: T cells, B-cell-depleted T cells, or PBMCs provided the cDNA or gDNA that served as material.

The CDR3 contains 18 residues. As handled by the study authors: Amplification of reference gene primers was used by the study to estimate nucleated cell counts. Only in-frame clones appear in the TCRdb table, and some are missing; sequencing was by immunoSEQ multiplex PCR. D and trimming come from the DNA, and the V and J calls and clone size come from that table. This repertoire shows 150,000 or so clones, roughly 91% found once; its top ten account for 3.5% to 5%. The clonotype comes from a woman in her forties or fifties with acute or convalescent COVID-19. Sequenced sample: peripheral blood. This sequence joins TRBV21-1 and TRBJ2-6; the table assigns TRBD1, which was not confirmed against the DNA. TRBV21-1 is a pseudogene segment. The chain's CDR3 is CASSTRTGRSPGANVLTF. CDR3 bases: TGTGCCAGCAGCACCCGGACAGGGAGGAGCCCTGGGGCCAACGTCCTGACTTTC.